Shown below are 13 T cell receptor beta chains from a single sample sequenced in a study of immune evolution from preneoplasia to lung adenocarcinoma (dated by TCRdb to about 2021). Library generation was performed with the immunoSEQ multiplex PCR assay. Entries here come from immuneACCESS through TCRdb and include only in-frame sequences with V and J called. Some clones fail to appear in such tables; in the studies checked, an unresolved V gene covers under half of the shortfall, and the cause of the remainder is unknown. The sample profile shows several thousand clones; more than 75% of them were found once. Under 9.5% of the sample comes from the top ten. Sequencing input: FFPE lung adenocarcinoma in situ tissue. The cell subset or site label, read with the paper, signifies: preinvasive adenocarcinoma in situ (AIS). The receptors derive from an older donor with lung adenocarcinoma.

By frequency in the sample, this clone is medium-sized (0.01 to 0.1%). This sequence joins TRBV2 and TRBJ2-3; the match to TRBD1 covers 8 bases. CDR3 size: 13 residues. Unmatched junction bases numbered 0, after V lost 6 bases and J lost 1 base. Germline V gene data show CDR1 as SNHLY and CDR2 as FYNNEI. The CDR3 region is CASRQGGTDTQYF. The CDR3 DNA sequence: TGTGCCAGCAGACAGGGGGGCACAGATACGCAGTATTTT.

This chain links TRBV6-4 with TRBJ2-3; D remains ambiguous. V lost 6 bases to trimming and J lost 3 bases, with 10 bases between them. The CDR3 length is 13 residues. Germline CDR1 and CDR2: MRHNA and SNTAGT. The CDR3 DNA sequence: TGTGCCAGCAGCCCCTCGGCTACAGATACGCAGTATTTT. It specifies CASSPSATDTQYF.

This chain connects TRBV10-1 to TRBJ1-1; TRBD1 matches at 7 bases. The trim removed 6 bases at V and 5 bases at J, leaving 9 bases unmatched. Germline V lookup: CDR1 WNHNN, CDR2 SYGVQD (reference sequence). CDR3 length: 14 amino acids. The CDR3 loop reads CASSQGGTATEAFF. In DNA form, the CDR3 reads TGCGCCAGCAGCCAGGGGGGAACCGCAACTGAAGCTTTCTTT.

V and J are TRBV11-3 and TRBJ2-3; the match to TRBD2 covers 7 bases. V trimming: 6 bases; J trimming: 0 bases; junction bases outside the gene matches: 6. This CDR3 has 15 residues. CDR1 and CDR2 from the germline V gene are SGHNT and YENEEA. The CDR3 is CASSRDYLSTDTQYF. The CDR3 DNA reads TGTGCCAGCAGTCGGGACTACCTAAGCACAGATACGCAGTATTTT.

The genes are TRBV28 and TRBJ1-2, with TRBD1 matching over 8 bases. This CDR3 has 14 amino acids. With 3 bases clipped from V and 5 bases from J, the junction kept 5 bases outside the gene matches. Germline CDR1 MDHEN, CDR2 SYDVKM. CDR3 region: CASSLGQDEYGYTF. The CDR3 region has the DNA TGTGCCAGCAGTTTGGGACAGGACGAATATGGCTACACCTTC.

This clone was observed once. The genes are TRBV2 and TRBJ1-1; TRBD1 agrees at 10 bases. The CDR3 spans 14 residues. Germline assignment: CDR1 SNHLY and CDR2 FYNNEI. V lost 6 bases, J lost 5 bases, and 6 bases stayed unmatched. The CDR3 region is CASRTGTGETEAFF. In DNA form, the CDR3 reads TGTGCCAGCAGGACCGGGACAGGGGAGACTGAAGCTTTCTTT.

This clone was picked up one time. V usage is TRBV5-1 and J usage is TRBJ2-3, with 9 bases fitting TRBD1. J lost 4 bases, V lost 3 bases, and 3 bases had no gene match. This CDR3 is 14 amino acids long. Germline V lookup: CDR1 SGHRS, CDR2 YFSETQ. CDR3 residues: CASSWDREADTQYF. DNA for the CDR3: TGCGCCAGCAGCTGGGACAGGGAGGCAGATACGCAGTATTTT.

CDR3 protein: CASSLLLNNEQFF. The CDR3 DNA follows: TGTGCCAGCAGCTTACTGCTTAACAATGAGCAGTTCTTC. V is TRBV11-2 and J is TRBJ2-1; D not resolved. V was shortened by 2 bases and J by 5 bases, with 7 bases between the two germline ends. The CDR3 consists of 13 residues. Germline V gives CDR1 SGHAT, CDR2 FQNNGV.

This clone has just one count. The chain uses TRBV6-5 and TRBJ2-7; unclear D gene. The CDR3 totals 13 residues. V lost 6 bases and J 6 bases, leaving 15 bases between the germline ends. Germline assignment: CDR1 MNHEY and CDR2 SVGAGI. CDR3 residues: CASSSVGLAEQYF. The CDR3 nucleotides are TGTGCCAGCAGCTCTGTGGGATTGGCCGAGCAGTACTTC.

The chain links TRBV30 to TRBJ2-3, with 9 nucleotides matching TRBD2. Germline lookup yields CDR1 GTSNPN and CDR2 SVGIG (reference sequence). V lost 5 bases to trimming and J lost 2 bases; unmatched junction nucleotides: 8. The CDR3 extends over 15 amino acids. The CDR3 spells CAWGGLAGFTDTQYF. In DNA, the CDR3 is TGTGCCTGGGGGGGGCTAGCGGGGTTCACAGATACGCAGTATTTT.

The V gene is TRBV28, the J gene TRBJ1-4; D possibly corresponds to TRBD1 (5 bases). Germline CDR1 is MDHEN and CDR2 is SYDVKM. CDR3 length: 14 amino acids. Trimming took 8 bases from V and 6 from J, leaving 16 bases between them. As DNA, the CDR3 is TGTGCCAGCGTCCTTGGGGCGCGTGATGAAAAACTGTTTTTT. Translating gives CASVLGARDEKLFF. The whole variable domain, filled in from reference TRBV28 and TRBJ1-4, reads DVKVTQSSRYLVKRTGEKVFLECVQDMDHENMFWYRQDPGLGLRLIYFSYDVKMKEKGDIPEGYSVSREKKERFSLILESASTNQTSMYLCASVLGARDEKLFFGSGTQLSVL.

The rearrangement links TRBV19 to TRBJ2-2, with 9 positions matching TRBD2. The CDR3 runs 15 residues. Germline CDR1 reads LNHDA; CDR2 reads SQIVND (reference sequence). V trimming: 6 bases; J trimming: 7 bases; junction bases outside the gene matches: 9. The CDR3 bases are TGTGCCAGTAGGGGGACTAGCTCGGGTATCGGGGAGCTGTTTTTT. Amino acid sequence: CASRGTSSGIGELFF.

In nucleotides, the CDR3 is TGCGCCAGCAGCCAAGAGTCGTCAAGGGGCCACGAGCAGTACTTC. Protein sequence: CASSQESSRGHEQYF. The rearrangement links TRBV4-1 to TRBJ2-7; D possibly corresponds to TRBD1 (5 bases). Germline-derived CDR1 and CDR2 are MGHRA and YSYEKL. Trimming stripped 0 bases from V and 5 bases from J, with 14 bases between. The CDR3 covers 15 residues.